A selection of T cell receptor beta chains follows, all from one sample in a study of blood T cell repertoires in COVID-19. Data came from immunoSEQ multiplex PCR; TCRdb stores just in-frame clones and leaves some out. Of a few hundred thousand clones in the sample, 75% to 90% are singletons; the top ten hold around 8%. Sequencing was carried out using peripheral blood. All receptors come from a woman older than 75 with COVID-19, enrolled during active disease. CDR3s leave out the opening cysteine and the closing phenylalanine or tryptophan.

v_gene	j_gene	CDR3aa
TRBV28	TRBJ1-4	ASSLSGQNNEKLF
TRBV5-1	TRBJ1-4	ASSGGYNEKLF
TRBV6-2/TRBV6-3	TRBJ2-3	ASSRGLRGTDTQY
TRBV7-9	TRBJ1-4	ASSSWDRGGIAANEKLF
TRBV7-2	TRBJ1-1	ASSSTGDAF
TRBV29-1	TRBJ1-1	STDRGLGDTEAF
TRBV27	TRBJ1-2	ASGASRVYGYT
TRBV24-1	TRBJ1-1	ATREGKRYTEAF
TRBV18	TRBJ2-3	ASSPTSGVSTDTQY
TRBV5-1	TRBJ2-5	ASSLRLGGQETQY
TRBV4-1	TRBJ1-4	ASSHPDRGKNEKLF
TRBV27	TRBJ2-3	ASSRPGLAVTDTQY
TRBV10-3	TRBJ2-5	AIKGTSKETQY
TRBV6-5	TRBJ2-1	ASTEPGTGNNEQF
TRBV28	TRBJ1-2	ASRSPGNYGYT
TRBV3-1/TRBV3-2	TRBJ1-2	ASSLTQGEGYT
TRBV4-1	TRBJ2-2	ASSGRTGAAGELF
TRBV9	TRBJ1-1	ASSVGTGEAF
TRBV9	TRBJ1-2	ASSPGGYNYGYT
TRBV9	TRBJ2-2	ASSGRLATGELF
TRBV12-2	TRBJ2-3	ASRSRTSGKCTDTQY
TRBV19	TRBJ2-3	ASSNRRVSSTDTQY
TRBV7-2	TRBJ2-5	ASSSRGSETQY
TRBV19	TRBJ2-2	ASSTQQGAYTGELF
TRBV28	TRBJ2-6	ASRGSGANVLT
TRBV27	TRBJ2-7	ASPSYRESTAEQY
TRBV19	TRBJ1-4	ASSPRDSYFATNEKLF
TRBV11-2	TRBJ1-1	ASSSTIGTGDLVAF
TRBV5-1	TRBJ1-4	ASTTTTRAGAEKLF
TRBV7-9	TRBJ1-4	ASSFVYGAVNEKLF
TRBV10-2	TRBJ2-1	ASSVGREGSGEQF
TRBV29-1	TRBJ1-2	SVVGTGGVHGYT
TRBV27	TRBJ2-7	ASSFRPSGLKLNEQY
TRBV10-3	TRBJ2-1	AISRQGVGNEQF
TRBV6-2/TRBV6-3	TRBJ1-5	ASSYFGTLNQPQH
TRBV19	TRBJ1-5	ASKGQIHQPQH
TRBV7-7	TRBJ2-2	ASGDRGHTGELF
TRBV6-2/TRBV6-3	TRBJ1-1	ASSSPGQGDPEAF
TRBV19	TRBJ2-5	ASSMTGGETQY
TRBV30	TRBJ1-5	AWSYRDRDNQPQH
TRBV7-2	TRBJ2-7	ASSPGLASEEQY
TRBV18	TRBJ2-5	ASSPMTGQETQY
TRBV6-2/TRBV6-3	TRBJ2-1	ASSSGTSGVSEQF
TRBV11-1	TRBJ2-7	ASSLAQASGGYEQY
TRBV30	TRBJ1-3	ARSADSGNTIY
TRBV7-9	TRBJ1-5	ASSYGNPGYNQPQH
TRBV24-1	TRBJ2-3	ATSDSLAGGIDTQY
TRBV7-9	TRBJ2-1	ASSRGTLSVDNEQF
TRBV3-1/TRBV3-2	TRBJ1-2	ASSRGSSYGYT